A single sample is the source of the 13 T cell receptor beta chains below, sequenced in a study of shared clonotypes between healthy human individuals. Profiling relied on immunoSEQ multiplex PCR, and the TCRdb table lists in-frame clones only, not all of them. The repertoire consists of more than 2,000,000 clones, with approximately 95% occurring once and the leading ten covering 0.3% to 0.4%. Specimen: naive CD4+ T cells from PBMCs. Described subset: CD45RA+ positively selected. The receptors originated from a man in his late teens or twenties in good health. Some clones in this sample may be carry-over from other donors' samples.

The DNA of the CDR3 is TGCGCCAGCAGCTTGGGTCCAGGAGGGGCGACTAATGAAAAACTGTTTTTT. Amino acid sequence: CASSLGPGGATNEKLFF. The chain links TRBV5-1 to TRBJ1-4; maybe TRBD1 (5 bases). Germline V gene sequence: CDR1 SGHRS, CDR2 YFSETQ. Trimming took off 0 bases at V and 2 bases at J, with 14 bases between the two ends. The CDR3 is made up of 17 amino acids.

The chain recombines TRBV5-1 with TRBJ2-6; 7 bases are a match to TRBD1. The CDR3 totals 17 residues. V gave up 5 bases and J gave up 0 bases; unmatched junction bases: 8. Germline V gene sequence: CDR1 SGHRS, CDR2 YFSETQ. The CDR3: CASSVGQRSSGANVLTF. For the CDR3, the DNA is TGCGCCAGCAGTGTGGGACAGAGAAGCTCTGGGGCCAACGTCCTGACTTTC.

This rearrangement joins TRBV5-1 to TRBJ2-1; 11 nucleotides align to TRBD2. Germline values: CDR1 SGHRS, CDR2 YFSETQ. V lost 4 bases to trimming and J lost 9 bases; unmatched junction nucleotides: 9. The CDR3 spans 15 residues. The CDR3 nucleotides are TGCGCCAGCAGCGCAGGTACTAGCGGGAGACTTGAGCAGTTCTTC. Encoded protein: CASSAGTSGRLEQFF.

The CDR3 DNA is TGCAGCGTTGAAGGCGAATTGAGGGCCACTGTAAATGAGCAGTTCTTC. This gives the protein CSVEGELRATVNEQFF. This chain connects TRBV29-1 to TRBJ2-1, with a possible D match to TRBD2 (5 bases). V was shortened by 1 base and J by 7 bases, with 20 bases between the two germline ends. CDR1 and CDR2 (germline): SQVTM, ANQGSEA. There are 16 residues in the CDR3.

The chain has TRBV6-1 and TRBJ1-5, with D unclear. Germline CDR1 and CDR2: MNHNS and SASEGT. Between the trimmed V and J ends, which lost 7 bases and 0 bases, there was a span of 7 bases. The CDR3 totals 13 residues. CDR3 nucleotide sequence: TGTGCCAGCAAACAGAATAGCAATCAGCCCCAGCATTTT. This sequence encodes CASKQNSNQPQHF.

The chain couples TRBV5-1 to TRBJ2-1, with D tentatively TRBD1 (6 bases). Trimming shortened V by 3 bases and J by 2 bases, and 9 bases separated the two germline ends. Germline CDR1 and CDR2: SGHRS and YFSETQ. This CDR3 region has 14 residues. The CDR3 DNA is TGCGCCAGCAGCTCAGGGGAACCCTACAATGAGCAGTTCTTC. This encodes CASSSGEPYNEQFF. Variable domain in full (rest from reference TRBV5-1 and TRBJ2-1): KAGVTQTPRYLIKTRGQQVTLSCSPISGHRSVSWYQQTPGQGLQFLFEYFSETQRNKGNFPGRFSGRQFSNSRSEMNVSTLELGDSALYLCASSSGEPYNEQFFGPGTRLTVL.

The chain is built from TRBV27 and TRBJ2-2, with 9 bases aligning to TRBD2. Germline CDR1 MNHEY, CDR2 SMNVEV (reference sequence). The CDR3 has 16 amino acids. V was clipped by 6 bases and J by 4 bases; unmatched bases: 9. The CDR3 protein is CASRGSGRWGTGELFF. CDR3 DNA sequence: TGTGCCAGCAGAGGTAGCGGGAGATGGGGCACCGGGGAGCTGTTTTTT.

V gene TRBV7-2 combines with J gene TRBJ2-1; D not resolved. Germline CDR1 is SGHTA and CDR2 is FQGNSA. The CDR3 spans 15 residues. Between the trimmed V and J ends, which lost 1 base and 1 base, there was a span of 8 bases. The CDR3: CASSLDGGSYNEQFF. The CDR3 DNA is TGTGCCAGCAGCTTAGACGGTGGATCCTACAATGAGCAGTTCTTC.

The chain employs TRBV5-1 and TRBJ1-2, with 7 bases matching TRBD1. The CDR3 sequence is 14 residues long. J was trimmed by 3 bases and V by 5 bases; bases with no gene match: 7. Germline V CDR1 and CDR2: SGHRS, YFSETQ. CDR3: CASREGQIYYGYTF. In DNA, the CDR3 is TGCGCCAGCAGAGAGGGACAGATCTACTATGGCTACACCTTC.

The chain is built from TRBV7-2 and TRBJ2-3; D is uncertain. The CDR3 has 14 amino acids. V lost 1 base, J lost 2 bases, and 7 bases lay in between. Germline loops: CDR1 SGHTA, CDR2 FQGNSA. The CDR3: CASSLGSPTDTQYF. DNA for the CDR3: TGTGCCAGCAGCTTAGGATCGCCCACAGATACGCAGTATTTT.

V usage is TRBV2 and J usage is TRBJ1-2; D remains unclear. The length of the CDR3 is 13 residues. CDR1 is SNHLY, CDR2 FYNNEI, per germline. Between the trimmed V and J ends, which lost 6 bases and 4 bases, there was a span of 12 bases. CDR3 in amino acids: CASSGGLAYGYTF. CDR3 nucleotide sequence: TGTGCCAGCAGCGGTGGACTGGCCTATGGCTACACCTTC.

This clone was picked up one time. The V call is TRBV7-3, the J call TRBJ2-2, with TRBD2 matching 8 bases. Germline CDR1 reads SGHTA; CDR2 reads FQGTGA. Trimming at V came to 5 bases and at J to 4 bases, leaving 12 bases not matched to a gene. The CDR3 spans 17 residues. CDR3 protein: CASSRPLIGRGTGELFF. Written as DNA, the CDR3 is TGTGCCAGCAGCCGACCCTTGATCGGGAGGGGCACCGGGGAGCTGTTTTTT.

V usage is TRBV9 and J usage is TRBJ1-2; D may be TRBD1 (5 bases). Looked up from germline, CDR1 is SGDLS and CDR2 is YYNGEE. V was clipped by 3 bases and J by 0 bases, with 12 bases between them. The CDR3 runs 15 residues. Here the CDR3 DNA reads TGTGCCAGCAGCGGGTTAGGGGCACCTAACTATGGCTACACCTTC. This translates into CASSGLGAPNYGYTF.